This T cell receptor beta chain appears in the sequencing data of a study of blood T cell repertoires in COVID-19. Study as a whole: T cells, B-cell-depleted T cells, or PBMCs supplied cDNA or gDNA.

The trim removed 7 bases at V and 0 bases at J, leaving 8 bases unmatched. Germline V gene lookup returns CDR1 LNHDA and CDR2 SQIVND (reference sequence). The CDR3 sequence is 16 residues long. In the original processing: Researchers report that nucleated cell counts were estimated from reference gene primer amplification. Only in-frame clones appear in the TCRdb table, and some are missing; sequencing was by immunoSEQ multiplex PCR. V, J and clone size are taken as reported in that table, and D and trimming were inferred from the DNA itself. This sample has 200,000 to 250,000 clones; 88% occur once, and the top ten carry approximately 1.7%.

The J gene is TRBJ1-1, the V gene TRBV19; TRBD1 matches 10 bases. The sequencing sample was made of peripheral blood. The receptor was derived from an older man with acute or convalescent COVID-19. The CDR3 coding sequence is TGTGCCAGTATGCGGGGACAGGGGATTATGAACACTGAAGCTTTCTTT. Its protein is CASMRGQGIMNTEAFF. Complete variable domain (other parts from reference TRBV19 and TRBJ1-1): DGGITQSPKYLFRKEGQNVTLSCEQNLNHDAMYWYRQDPGQGLRLIYYSQIVNDFQKGDIAEGYSVSREKKESFPLTVTSAQKNPTAFYLCASMRGQGIMNTEAFFGQGTRLTVV.